This is a list of T cell receptor beta chains from one sample in a study. TCRdb independently ran MiXCR on the 5' RACE reads; one entry per CDR3 protein. The data contain around 52,000 distinct CDR3 sequences, more than 25% of them singletons. What was sequenced was tumor-infiltrating memory CD4+ T cells sorted from the breast tumor. These receptors all come from a female donor with breast cancer. CDR3s include the opening cysteine and the closing phenylalanine or tryptophan. The order of the fields is clone size, V gene, J gene, D gene, CDR3 DNA, CDR3 protein. The D gene is left open where the match is weak. Clone size is given for some rows only: seen once, a few or many times, or a class if the clone is expanded.

clone_size: many
v_call: TRBV20-1
j_call: TRBJ2-1
d_call: .
cdr3_nt: TGCAGTGCTAGAAGGGACGAGCAGTTCTTC
cdr3_aa: CSARRDEQFF

clone_size: .
v_call: TRBV10-3
j_call: TRBJ2-3
d_call: .
cdr3_nt: TGTGCCATCAGCCTTAGCGACACAGATACGCAGTATTTT
cdr3_aa: CAISLSDTDTQYF

clone_size: few
v_call: TRBV2
j_call: TRBJ2-7
d_call: .
cdr3_nt: TGTGCCAGCAGTCCTCGGACAGTTAGGAGGAGGTACGAATCCTACGAGCAGTACTTC
cdr3_aa: CASSPRTVRRRYESYEQYF

clone_size: .
v_call: TRBV9
j_call: TRBJ2-7
d_call: TRBD2
cdr3_nt: TGTGCCAGCAGCGAGGGAGGTGGGCTAGCGGGGTCCTACGAGCAGTACTTC
cdr3_aa: CASSEGGGLAGSYEQYF

clone_size: few
v_call: TRBV5-1
j_call: TRBJ1-1
d_call: .
cdr3_nt: TGCGCCAGCAGCTTCTCGGGGGAGGAAGCTTTCTTT
cdr3_aa: CASSFSGEEAFF

clone_size: .
v_call: TRBV20-1
j_call: TRBJ1-1
d_call: .
cdr3_nt: TGCAGTGCTAGAGATGTAGGACAGAGTTACACTGAAGCTTTCTTT
cdr3_aa: CSARDVGQSYTEAFF

clone_size: few
v_call: TRBV4-1
j_call: TRBJ1-1
d_call: .
cdr3_nt: TGCGCCAGCAGCCTAAAACCGGGGAACACTGAAGCTTTCTTT
cdr3_aa: CASSLKPGNTEAFF

clone_size: .
v_call: TRBV20-1
j_call: TRBJ1-3
d_call: .
cdr3_nt: TGCAGTGCTAGTGACCCGGGCCGTGGAAACACCATATATTTT
cdr3_aa: CSASDPGRGNTIYF

clone_size: many
v_call: TRBV25-1
j_call: TRBJ2-3
d_call: .
cdr3_nt: TGTGCCAGCAGTGTAGCAGATACGCAGTATTTT
cdr3_aa: CASSVADTQYF

clone_size: once
v_call: TRBV20-1
j_call: TRBJ2-7
d_call: .
cdr3_nt: TGCAGTGCTAGGCGGGGACCTGCGGACTACGAGCAGTACTTC
cdr3_aa: CSARRGPADYEQYF

clone_size: .
v_call: TRBV6-5
j_call: TRBJ2-1
d_call: .
cdr3_nt: TGTGCCAGCAGTTCGTCCGGCCAGAACAGATACAATGAGCAGTTCTTC
cdr3_aa: CASSSSGQNRYNEQFF

clone_size: .
v_call: TRBV3-1
j_call: TRBJ2-3
d_call: TRBD2
cdr3_nt: TGTGCCAGCAGCCTTAGCGGGACGGATCCCCCAGATACGCAGTATTTT
cdr3_aa: CASSLSGTDPPDTQYF

clone_size: few
v_call: TRBV12-3/TRBV12-4
j_call: TRBJ1-1
d_call: .
cdr3_nt: TGTGCCAGCCGACCTATTGACAGAGGTGGGGAAGCTTTCTTT
cdr3_aa: CASRPIDRGGEAFF

clone_size: many
v_call: TRBV7-2
j_call: TRBJ2-3
d_call: .
cdr3_nt: TGTGCCAGCAGCTTCTACCGGCTCACAGATACGCAGTATTTT
cdr3_aa: CASSFYRLTDTQYF

clone_size: .
v_call: TRBV7-2
j_call: TRBJ1-1
d_call: TRBD1
cdr3_nt: TGTGCCAGCAGCCCACAGGGGACGAACACTGAAGCTTTCTTT
cdr3_aa: CASSPQGTNTEAFF

clone_size: .
v_call: TRBV7-7
j_call: TRBJ2-5
d_call: .
cdr3_nt: TGTGCTAGCAGCTTGTCCCAAAAGAGGCAAGAGACCCAGTACTTC
cdr3_aa: CASSLSQKRQETQYF

clone_size: .
v_call: TRBV5-1
j_call: TRBJ1-1
d_call: .
cdr3_nt: TGCGCCAGCAGCCCACAGGGAAGTGACACTGAAGCTTTCTTT
cdr3_aa: CASSPQGSDTEAFF

clone_size: few
v_call: TRBV29-1
j_call: TRBJ2-1
d_call: TRBD2
cdr3_nt: TGCAGCGTCCCTCAGGCTAGCGGGTACAATGAGCAGTTCTTC
cdr3_aa: CSVPQASGYNEQFF

clone_size: few
v_call: TRBV5-1
j_call: TRBJ1-1
d_call: .
cdr3_nt: TGCGCCAGCAGCCCCCCGGCGGGGTCTGAAGCTTTCTTT
cdr3_aa: CASSPPAGSEAFF

clone_size: .
v_call: TRBV18
j_call: TRBJ2-5
d_call: .
cdr3_nt: TGTGCCAGCTCACCCCCTGGTCGCGAGACCCAGTACTTC
cdr3_aa: CASSPPGRETQYF

clone_size: .
v_call: TRBV7-9
j_call: TRBJ1-3
d_call: TRBD1
cdr3_nt: TGTGCCAGCAGCCTAACGAGACAGGGCCCTGGAAACACCATATATTTT
cdr3_aa: CASSLTRQGPGNTIYF

clone_size: medium-sized
v_call: TRBV5-1
j_call: TRBJ2-2
d_call: TRBD1
cdr3_nt: TGCGCCAGCAGCTTAGGGGGCGCCCCGGCCGGGGAGCTGTTTTTT
cdr3_aa: CASSLGGAPAGELFF

clone_size: few
v_call: TRBV7-2
j_call: TRBJ2-3
d_call: .
cdr3_nt: TGTGCCAGCAGCTTAGGAGGCGGGGCGAACACAGATACGCAGTATTTT
cdr3_aa: CASSLGGGANTDTQYF

clone_size: many
v_call: TRBV6-5
j_call: TRBJ1-2
d_call: TRBD1
cdr3_nt: TGCGCCTCGCGGACAGGCGGTGGCTACACCTTC
cdr3_aa: CASRTGGGYTF

clone_size: few
v_call: TRBV6-1
j_call: TRBJ2-7
d_call: TRBD1
cdr3_nt: TGTGCCAGCAGTGAGGACCCGGGACAGGGTATCAACGAGCAGTACTTC
cdr3_aa: CASSEDPGQGINEQYF

clone_size: few
v_call: TRBV5-1
j_call: TRBJ2-1
d_call: .
cdr3_nt: TGCGCCGGCAGCTTGGGGACACACAATGAGCAGTTCTTC
cdr3_aa: CAGSLGTHNEQFF

clone_size: few
v_call: TRBV7-8
j_call: TRBJ1-2
d_call: .
cdr3_nt: TGTGCCAGCAGCTTACAGGGTTTAGAAGGCTATGGCTACACCTTC
cdr3_aa: CASSLQGLEGYGYTF

clone_size: .
v_call: TRBV7-2
j_call: TRBJ2-7
d_call: .
cdr3_nt: TGTGCCAGCAGCTCAGACCCAGGGTTCTACTACGAGCAGTACTTC
cdr3_aa: CASSSDPGFYYEQYF

clone_size: .
v_call: TRBV6-5
j_call: TRBJ2-1
d_call: TRBD2
cdr3_nt: TGTGCCAGCAGTTTCCTAACGGGAGGACACAACAATGAGCAGTTCTTC
cdr3_aa: CASSFLTGGHNNEQFF

clone_size: few
v_call: TRBV6-1
j_call: TRBJ2-7
d_call: TRBD2
cdr3_nt: TGTGCCAGCAGTCCCCCGGGCCGGGAGGTAGGAGAGCAGTACTTC
cdr3_aa: CASSPPGREVGEQYF

clone_size: .
v_call: TRBV29-1
j_call: TRBJ2-1
d_call: .
cdr3_nt: TGCAGCGTTGCCCGTTTGGAGTTTGACAATGAGCAGTTCTTC
cdr3_aa: CSVARLEFDNEQFF

clone_size: few
v_call: TRBV5-5
j_call: TRBJ2-5
d_call: .
cdr3_nt: TGTGCCAGCAGCTTCTGGCAGGAAGAGACCCAGTACTTC
cdr3_aa: CASSFWQEETQYF

clone_size: few
v_call: TRBV20-1
j_call: TRBJ2-3
d_call: .
cdr3_nt: TGCAGTGCTAGAGATCCCCTCGAAGATAGCACAGATACGCAGTATTTT
cdr3_aa: CSARDPLEDSTDTQYF

clone_size: .
v_call: TRBV12-3/TRBV12-4
j_call: TRBJ1-1
d_call: .
cdr3_nt: TGTGCCAGCATTCTGACAGGGAACACTGAAGCTTTCTTT
cdr3_aa: CASILTGNTEAFF

clone_size: few
v_call: TRBV4-1
j_call: TRBJ2-1
d_call: TRBD2
cdr3_nt: TGCGCCAGCAGCCGAAGACTAGCGGAAGGGGATGAGCAGTTCTTC
cdr3_aa: CASSRRLAEGDEQFF

clone_size: medium-sized
v_call: TRBV7-9
j_call: TRBJ1-5
d_call: TRBD1
cdr3_nt: TGTGCCAGCAGCCCTACGACAGGGAGCAATCAGCCCCAGCATTTT
cdr3_aa: CASSPTTGSNQPQHF

clone_size: .
v_call: TRBV5-1
j_call: TRBJ1-2
d_call: .
cdr3_nt: TGCGCCAGCAGCCCAAACAGTAACTATGGCTACACCTTC
cdr3_aa: CASSPNSNYGYTF

clone_size: .
v_call: TRBV7-3
j_call: TRBJ2-1
d_call: TRBD1
cdr3_nt: TGTGCCAGCAGCCAGGCGACAGGGACCTACAATGAGCAGTTCTTC
cdr3_aa: CASSQATGTYNEQFF

clone_size: .
v_call: TRBV7-2
j_call: TRBJ2-3
d_call: TRBD2
cdr3_nt: TGTGCCAGCAGTTTCTGGAGCGGGGGGCAGGCAGATACGCAGTATTTT
cdr3_aa: CASSFWSGGQADTQYF

clone_size: few
v_call: TRBV27
j_call: TRBJ2-2
d_call: .
cdr3_nt: TGTGCCAGCAGTTTATGGGAAAGCGGGGAGCTGTTTTTT
cdr3_aa: CASSLWESGELFF

clone_size: .
v_call: TRBV6-5
j_call: TRBJ2-2
d_call: TRBD2
cdr3_nt: TGTGCCAGCAGTTCTCAGCGGGGGAGGGTGAACGGGGAGCTGTTTTTT
cdr3_aa: CASSSQRGRVNGELFF

clone_size: medium-sized
v_call: TRBV6-2/TRBV6-3
j_call: TRBJ2-1
d_call: .
cdr3_nt: TGTGCCAGCAGTCGCCGGCGCAATGAGCAGTTCTTC
cdr3_aa: CASSRRRNEQFF

clone_size: many
v_call: TRBV7-9
j_call: TRBJ2-2
d_call: TRBD2
cdr3_nt: TGTGCCAGCCGACCGGGGGGGATGGGACCCACCGGGGAGCTGTTTTTT
cdr3_aa: CASRPGGMGPTGELFF